The clone carrying this T cell receptor (beta chain) was found many times. The target antigen is unknown. This entry is derived from a study of tumor-infiltrating lymphocytes in primary liver carcinoma. Germline DNA was extracted alongside blood RNA, which was obtained from unsorted whole blood. This CDR3 region has 11 residues. In germline, CDR1 is SQVTM, CDR2 ANQGSEA. Trimming cost V 6 bases and J 5 bases, with 10 bases left between them. Making TCR beta cDNA involved approximately 0.5 ug total RNA and a constant-region primer. Sequencing libraries for TCR beta derived from three nested multiplex PCR rounds that used slightly modified ARM-PCR. For around 11 cycles apiece, the opening two PCR rounds ran with TRBV1-TRBV30 forward primers and a C-beta reverse primer. TCRdb recomputed calls from the multiplex PCR reads with MiXCR, one row per CDR3 protein. The sample consists of a few hundred thousand distinct CDR3 sequences, 58% of them appearing once.

The study's findings and limits: The samples were not sorted (they were bulk), so CD4+ and CD8+ repertoires were not compared. Overlap between tumor regions exceeded overlap of tumor with adjacent tissue or blood. The 250 largest clones made up significantly more of tumor than blood repertoires (p = 0.039).

This chain links TRBV29-1 with TRBJ2-5; no reliable D call. This TCR derives from a woman in her 30s with primary liver carcinoma and hepatitis B virus infection. Material for sequencing was peripheral blood. The DNA of the CDR3 is TGCAGCGTACGACCCACGGAGACCCAGTACTTC. Amino acid sequence: CSVRPTETQYF.